One TCR beta chain is described in this entry. This sample was included in a study of T cell changes during pregnancy in multiple sclerosis. Here immunoSEQ multiplex PCR was the method, and the copy in TCRdb shows in-frame clones only, minus some. This table has roughly 34,000 clones, approximately 91% appearing once. CDR3 length equals 15 residues. Germline V gene data show CDR1 as SEHNR and CDR2 as FQNEAQ (reference sequence). V lost 7 bases and J lost 0; bases outside the gene matches: 6. The material sequenced was peripheral blood, taken in the second trimester of pregnancy. This rearrangement joins TRBV7-9 to TRBJ2-5; 9 nucleotides match TRBD1. The TCR was taken from a female donor in good health, enrolled as a control in a pregnancy study. CDR3 DNA: TGTGCCAGCATGGGGACAGGGTCCTACCAAGAGACCCAGTACTTC. Its protein product is CASMGTGSYQETQYF.